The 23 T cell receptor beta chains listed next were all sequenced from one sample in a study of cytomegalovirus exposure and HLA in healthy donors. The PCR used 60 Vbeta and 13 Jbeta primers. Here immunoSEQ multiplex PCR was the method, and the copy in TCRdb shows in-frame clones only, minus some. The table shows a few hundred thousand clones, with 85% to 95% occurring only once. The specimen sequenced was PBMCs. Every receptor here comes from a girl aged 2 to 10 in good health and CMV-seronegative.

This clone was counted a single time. The CDR3, as DNA: TGTGCCATCAAAGCTAGCGGGGGAACAGATACGCAGTATTTT. Amino acids: CAIKASGGTDTQYF. This chain joins TRBV10-3 and TRBJ2-3, with 10 bases identical to TRBD2. This CDR3 comprises 14 residues. The V segment lost 7 bases and the J segment 3 bases; nucleotides outside the gene matches: 4. Germline V lookup: CDR1 ENHRY, CDR2 SYGVKD.

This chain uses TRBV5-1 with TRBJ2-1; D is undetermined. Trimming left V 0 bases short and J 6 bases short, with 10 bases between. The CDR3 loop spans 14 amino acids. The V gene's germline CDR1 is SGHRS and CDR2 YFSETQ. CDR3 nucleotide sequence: TGCGCCAGCAGCTTGGGGCAGGCCTCCAATGAGCAGTTCTTC. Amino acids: CASSLGQASNEQFF.

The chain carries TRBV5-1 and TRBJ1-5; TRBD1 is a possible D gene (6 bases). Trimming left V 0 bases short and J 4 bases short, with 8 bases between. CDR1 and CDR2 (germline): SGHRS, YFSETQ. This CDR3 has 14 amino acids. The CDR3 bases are TGCGCCAGCAGCTTGGAGGGGGGGAATCAGCCCCAGCATTTT. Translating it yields CASSLEGGNQPQHF.

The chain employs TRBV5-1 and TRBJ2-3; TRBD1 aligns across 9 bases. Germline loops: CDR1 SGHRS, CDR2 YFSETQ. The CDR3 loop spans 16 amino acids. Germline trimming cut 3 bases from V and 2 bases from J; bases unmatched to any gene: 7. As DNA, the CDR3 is TGCGCCAGCAGCTCGGGACAGGGAGAAGACACAGATACGCAGTATTTT. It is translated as CASSSGQGEDTDTQYF.

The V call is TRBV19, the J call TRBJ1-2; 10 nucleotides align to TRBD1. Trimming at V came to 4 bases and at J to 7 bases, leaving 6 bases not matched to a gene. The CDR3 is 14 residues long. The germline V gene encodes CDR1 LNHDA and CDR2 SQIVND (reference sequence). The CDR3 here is CASSRDRGFGGYTF. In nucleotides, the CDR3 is TGTGCCAGTAGTAGGGACAGGGGCTTTGGTGGCTACACCTTC. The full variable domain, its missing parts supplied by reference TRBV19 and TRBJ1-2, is DGGITQSPKYLFRKEGQNVTLSCEQNLNHDAMYWYRQDPGQGLRLIYYSQIVNDFQKGDIAEGYSVSREKKESFPLTVTSAQKNPTAFYLCASSRDRGFGGYTFGSGTRLTVV.

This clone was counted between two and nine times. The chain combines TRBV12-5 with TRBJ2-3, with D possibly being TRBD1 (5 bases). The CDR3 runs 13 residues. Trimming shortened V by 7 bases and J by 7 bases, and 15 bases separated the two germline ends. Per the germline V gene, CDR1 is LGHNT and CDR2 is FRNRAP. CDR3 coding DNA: TGTGCTAGTGCCCCTCCCCAGGGATATACGCAGTATTTT. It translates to CASAPPQGYTQYF.

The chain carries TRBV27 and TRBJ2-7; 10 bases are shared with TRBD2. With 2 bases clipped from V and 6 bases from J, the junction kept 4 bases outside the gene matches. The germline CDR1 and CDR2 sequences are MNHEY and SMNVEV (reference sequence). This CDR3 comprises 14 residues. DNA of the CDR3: TGTGCCAGCAGTTTAGGGGGACTAGCGAGCGAGCAGTACTTC. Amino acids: CASSLGGLASEQYF.

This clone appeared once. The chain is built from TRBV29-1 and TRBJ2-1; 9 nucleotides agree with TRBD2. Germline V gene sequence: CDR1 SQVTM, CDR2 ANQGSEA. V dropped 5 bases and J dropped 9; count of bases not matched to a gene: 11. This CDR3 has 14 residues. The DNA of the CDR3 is TGCAGCGTTCTGGAGGCTAGCGGGAAGGTTGAGCAGTTCTTC. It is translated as CSVLEASGKVEQFF.

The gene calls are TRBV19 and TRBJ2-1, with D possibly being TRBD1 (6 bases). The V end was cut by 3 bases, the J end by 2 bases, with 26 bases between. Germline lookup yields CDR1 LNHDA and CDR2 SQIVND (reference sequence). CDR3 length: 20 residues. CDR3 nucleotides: TGTGCCAGTAGTATTTTACTACCGCACTGGGGGCAGGGGACCTACAATGAGCAGTTCTTC. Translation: CASSILLPHWGQGTYNEQFF.

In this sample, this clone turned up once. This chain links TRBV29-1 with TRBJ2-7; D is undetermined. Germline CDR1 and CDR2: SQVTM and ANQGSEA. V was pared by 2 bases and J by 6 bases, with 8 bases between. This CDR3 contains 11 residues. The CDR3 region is CSVEYSLEQYF. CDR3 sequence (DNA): TGCAGCGTTGAATACTCCCTCGAGCAGTACTTC.

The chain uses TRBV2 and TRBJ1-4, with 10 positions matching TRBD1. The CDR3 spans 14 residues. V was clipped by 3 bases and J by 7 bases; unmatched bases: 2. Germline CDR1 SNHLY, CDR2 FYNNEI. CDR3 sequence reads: CASSERTGGEKLFF. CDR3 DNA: TGTGCCAGCAGTGAGAGGACAGGGGGTGAAAAACTGTTTTTT.

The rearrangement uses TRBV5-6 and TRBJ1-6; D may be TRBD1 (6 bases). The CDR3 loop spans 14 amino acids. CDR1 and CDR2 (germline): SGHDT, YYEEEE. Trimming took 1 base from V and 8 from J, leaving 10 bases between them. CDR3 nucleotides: TGTGCCAGCAGCTTGCTGCAGGGGTATTCACCCCTCCACTTT. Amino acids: CASSLLQGYSPLHF. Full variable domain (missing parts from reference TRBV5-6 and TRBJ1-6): DAGVTQSPTHLIKTRGQQVTLRCSPKSGHDTVSWYQQALGQGPQFIFQYYEEEERQRGNFPDRFSGHQFPNYSSELNVNALLLGDSALYLCASSLLQGYSPLHFGNGTRLTVT.

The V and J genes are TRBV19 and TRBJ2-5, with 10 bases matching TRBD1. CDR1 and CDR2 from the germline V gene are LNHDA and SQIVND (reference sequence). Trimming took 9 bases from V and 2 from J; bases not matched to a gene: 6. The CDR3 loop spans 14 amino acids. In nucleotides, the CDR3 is TGTGCCAGCGGGGACAGGGGTGTACAAGAGACCCAGTACTTC. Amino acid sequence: CASGDRGVQETQYF.

CDR3 loop: CASSRGTGPNEQFF. CDR3 nucleotide sequence: TGTGCCAGCAGTAGAGGGACAGGGCCCAATGAGCAGTTCTTC. The chain is built from TRBV6-5 and TRBJ2-1; TRBD1 aligns across 9 bases. CDR3 size: 14 residues. The V gene's germline CDR1 is MNHEY and CDR2 SVGAGI. V shed 5 bases and J 6 bases; nucleotides not matched to a gene: 5.

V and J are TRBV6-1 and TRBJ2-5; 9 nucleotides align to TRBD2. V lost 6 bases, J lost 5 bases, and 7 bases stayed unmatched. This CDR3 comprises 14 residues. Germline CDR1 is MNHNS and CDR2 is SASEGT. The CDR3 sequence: CASRKSGGLETQYF. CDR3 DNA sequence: TGTGCCAGCAGAAAGAGCGGGGGGTTGGAGACCCAGTACTTC.

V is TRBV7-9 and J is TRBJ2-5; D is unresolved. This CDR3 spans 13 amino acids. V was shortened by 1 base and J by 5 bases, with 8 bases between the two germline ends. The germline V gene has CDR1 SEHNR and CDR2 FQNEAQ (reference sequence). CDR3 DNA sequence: TGTGCCAGCAGCTTAGTCAGTTTCGAGACCCAGTACTTC. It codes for CASSLVSFETQYF.

CDR3 residues: CASSRTGIQPQHF. As DNA, the CDR3 is TGTGCCAGCAGCCGCACAGGGATTCAGCCCCAGCATTTT. V gene TRBV4-2 combines with J gene TRBJ1-5; D is perhaps TRBD1 (6 bases). The CDR3 is 13 residues long. The germline gives CDR1 LGHNA, CDR2 YNFKEQ. V was cut by 4 bases and J by 6 bases, with 10 bases left in between.

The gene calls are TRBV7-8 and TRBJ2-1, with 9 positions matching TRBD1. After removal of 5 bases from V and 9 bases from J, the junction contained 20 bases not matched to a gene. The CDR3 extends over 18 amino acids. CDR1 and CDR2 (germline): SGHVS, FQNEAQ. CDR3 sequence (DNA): TGTGCCAGCAGCCCCCGTCCGGGACAGGGACCCTCGCGGGGTGAGCAGTTCTTC. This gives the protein CASSPRPGQGPSRGEQFF.

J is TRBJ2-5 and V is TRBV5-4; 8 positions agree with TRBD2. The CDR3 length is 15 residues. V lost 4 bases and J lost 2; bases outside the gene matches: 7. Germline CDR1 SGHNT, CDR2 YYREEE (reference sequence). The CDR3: CASSGSGSFQETQYF. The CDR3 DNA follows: TGTGCCAGCAGCGGAAGCGGGAGCTTTCAAGAGACCCAGTACTTC.

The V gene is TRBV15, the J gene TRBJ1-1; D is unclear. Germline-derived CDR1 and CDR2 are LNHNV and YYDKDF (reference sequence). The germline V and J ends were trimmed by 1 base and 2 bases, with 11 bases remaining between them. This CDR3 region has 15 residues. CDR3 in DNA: TGTGCCACCAGCAGAGGAGAGAACTATAACACTGAAGCTTTCTTT. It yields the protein CATSRGENYNTEAFF. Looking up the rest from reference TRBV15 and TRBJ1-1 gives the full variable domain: DAMVIQNPRYQVTQFGKPVTLSCSQTLNHNVMYWYQQKSSQAPKLLFHYYDKDFNNEADTPDNFQSRRPNTSFCFLDIRSPGLGDTAMYLCATSRGENYNTEAFFGQGTRLTVV.

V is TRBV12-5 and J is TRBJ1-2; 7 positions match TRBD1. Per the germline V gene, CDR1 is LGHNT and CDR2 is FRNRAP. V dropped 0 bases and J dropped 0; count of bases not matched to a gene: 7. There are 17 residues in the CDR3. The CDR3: CASGLVLGGQTNYGYTF. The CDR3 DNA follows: TGTGCTAGTGGTTTGGTACTAGGGGGACAGACTAACTATGGCTACACCTTC.

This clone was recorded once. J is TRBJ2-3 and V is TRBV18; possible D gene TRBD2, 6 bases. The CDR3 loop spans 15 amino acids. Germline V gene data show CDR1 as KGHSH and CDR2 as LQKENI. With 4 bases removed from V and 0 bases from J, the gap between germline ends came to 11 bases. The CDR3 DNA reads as TGTGCCAGCTCACAGGGGAGCGGGAGCACAGATACGCAGTATTTT. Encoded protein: CASSQGSGSTDTQYF.

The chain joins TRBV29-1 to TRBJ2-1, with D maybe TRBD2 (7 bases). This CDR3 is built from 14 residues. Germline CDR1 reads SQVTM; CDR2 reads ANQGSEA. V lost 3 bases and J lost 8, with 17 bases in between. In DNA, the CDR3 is TGCAGCGTTGACCCACCGGGGGGCGGGGATGAGCAGTTCTTC. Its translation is CSVDPPGGGDEQFF.